One and the same sample provided the 6 T cell receptor beta chains below, sequenced in a study of neurological immune-mediated disorders. TCRdb independently ran MiXCR on the 5' RACE reads; one entry per CDR3 protein. The sample includes tens of thousands of distinct CDR3 sequences, 17% of them seen just once. Input material: PBMCs. These receptors were taken from a woman in her thirties or forties in good health.

This clonotype was seen at least ten times. The rearrangement joins TRBV20-1 to TRBJ1-6; D gene unclear. Germline V gene lookup returns CDR1 DFQATT and CDR2 SNEGSKA (reference sequence). There are 19 residues in the CDR3. The germline V and J ends were trimmed by 0 bases and 0 bases, with 18 bases remaining between them. CDR3 loop: CSARDHGPNPSSYNSPLHF. Written as DNA, the CDR3 is TGCAGTGCTAGAGATCACGGTCCGAACCCAAGCTCCTATAATTCACCCCTCCACTTT.

This clonotype came up many times. This chain connects TRBV5-4 to TRBJ1-1; TRBD1 agrees at 8 bases. The CDR3 contains 14 residues. Germline V gene lookup returns CDR1 SGHNT and CDR2 YYREEE (reference sequence). Trimming cost V 0 bases and J 4 bases; bases outside gene matches: 2. In nucleotides, the CDR3 is TGTGCCAGCAGCTTGGTACAGGGGGGCACTGAAGCTTTCTTT. The encoded protein is CASSLVQGGTEAFF.

Many counts were recorded for this clonotype. In nucleotides, the CDR3 is TGTGCCAGCAGTTATGATCATGGGGGGGCTAGCACAGATACGCAGTATTTT. Its protein is CASSYDHGGASTDTQYF. The chain employs TRBV6-2 or TRBV6-3 and TRBJ2-3, with a weak D call TRBD2 (7 bases). Germline lookup yields CDR1 MNHEY and CDR2 SVGEGT. Trimming pared 3 bases from V and 0 bases from J, leaving 16 bases between. CDR3 length: 17 amino acids.

This clonotype came up many times. This sequence joins TRBV12-3 or TRBV12-4 and TRBJ2-1, with D tentatively TRBD2 (5 bases). The CDR3 runs to 15 residues. V was trimmed by 7 bases and J by 0 bases, leaving 13 bases between them. CDR3 DNA: TGTGCCAGCACACTAGGACCGGGCTCCTACAATGAGCAGTTCTTC. This sequence encodes CASTLGPGSYNEQFF.

This clonotype was counted at least ten times. The chain uses TRBV20-1 and TRBJ2-2, with 12 bases aligning to TRBD1. Unmatched junction bases numbered 3, after V lost 0 bases and J lost 4 bases. The CDR3 loop spans 16 amino acids. Germline assignment: CDR1 DFQATT and CDR2 SNEGSKA (reference sequence). The CDR3 coding sequence is TGCAGTGCTAGAGATGGGACAGGGGGCATCACCGGGGAGCTGTTTTTT. Its translation is CSARDGTGGITGELFF.

The chain has TRBV5-1 and TRBJ2-1, with a possible D match to TRBD1 (5 bases). The CDR3 covers 14 residues. In germline, CDR1 is SGHRS, CDR2 YFSETQ. Between the trimmed V and J ends, which lost 4 bases and 8 bases, there was a span of 16 bases. This CDR3 is CASSPYWGRDEQFF. The CDR3 nucleotides read TGCGCCAGCAGCCCTTATTGGGGCCGCGATGAGCAGTTCTTC. Filled out from reference TRBV5-1 and TRBJ2-1, the complete variable domain reads KAGVTQTPRYLIKTRGQQVTLSCSPISGHRSVSWYQQTPGQGLQFLFEYFSETQRNKGNFPGRFSGRQFSNSRSEMNVSTLELGDSALYLCASSPYWGRDEQFFGPGTRLTVL.